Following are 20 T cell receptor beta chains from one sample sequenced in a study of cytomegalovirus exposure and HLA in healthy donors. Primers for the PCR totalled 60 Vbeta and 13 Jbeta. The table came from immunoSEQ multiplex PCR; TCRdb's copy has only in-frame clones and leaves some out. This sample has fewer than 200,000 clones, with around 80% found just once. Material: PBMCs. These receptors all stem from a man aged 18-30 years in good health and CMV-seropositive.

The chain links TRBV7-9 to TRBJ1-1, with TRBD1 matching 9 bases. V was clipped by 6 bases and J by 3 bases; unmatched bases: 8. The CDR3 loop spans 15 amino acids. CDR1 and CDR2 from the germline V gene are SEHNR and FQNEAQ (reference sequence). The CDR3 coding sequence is TGTGCCAGCAGGGAGTGGACAGGGGAGGACACTGAAGCTTTCTTT. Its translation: CASREWTGEDTEAFF.

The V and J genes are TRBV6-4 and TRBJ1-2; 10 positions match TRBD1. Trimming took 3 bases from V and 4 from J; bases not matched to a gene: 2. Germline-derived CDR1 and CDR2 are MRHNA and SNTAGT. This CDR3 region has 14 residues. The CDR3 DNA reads TGTGCCAGCAGTGAGACAGGGGGCGCCTATGGCTACACCTTC. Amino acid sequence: CASSETGGAYGYTF.

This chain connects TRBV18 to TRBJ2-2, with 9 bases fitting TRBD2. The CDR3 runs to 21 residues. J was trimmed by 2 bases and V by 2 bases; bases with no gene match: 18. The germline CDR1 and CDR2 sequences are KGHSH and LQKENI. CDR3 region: CASSPGSGGTGYTPNTGELFF. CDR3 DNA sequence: TGTGCCAGCTCACCAGGGAGCGGGGGGACGGGTTATACTCCAAACACCGGGGAGCTGTTTTTT.

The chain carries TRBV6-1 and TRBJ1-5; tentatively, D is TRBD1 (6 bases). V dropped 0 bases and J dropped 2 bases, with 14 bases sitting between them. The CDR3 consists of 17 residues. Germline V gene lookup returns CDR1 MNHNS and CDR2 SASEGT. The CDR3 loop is CASSEALRGAGNQPQHF. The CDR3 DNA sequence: TGTGCCAGCAGTGAAGCGCTTCGGGGGGCCGGCAATCAGCCCCAGCATTTT.

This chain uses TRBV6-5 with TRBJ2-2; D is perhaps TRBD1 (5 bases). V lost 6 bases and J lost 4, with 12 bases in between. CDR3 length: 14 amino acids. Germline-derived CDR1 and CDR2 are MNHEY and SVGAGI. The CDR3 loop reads CASRPRQITGELFF. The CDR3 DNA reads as TGTGCCAGCAGACCTAGACAGATCACCGGGGAGCTGTTTTTT.

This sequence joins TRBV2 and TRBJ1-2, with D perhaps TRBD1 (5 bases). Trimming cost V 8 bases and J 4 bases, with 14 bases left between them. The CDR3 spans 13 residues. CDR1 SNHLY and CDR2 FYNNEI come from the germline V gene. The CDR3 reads CASGEQVLYGYTF. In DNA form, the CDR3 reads TGTGCCAGCGGGGAACAGGTGCTCTATGGCTACACCTTC.

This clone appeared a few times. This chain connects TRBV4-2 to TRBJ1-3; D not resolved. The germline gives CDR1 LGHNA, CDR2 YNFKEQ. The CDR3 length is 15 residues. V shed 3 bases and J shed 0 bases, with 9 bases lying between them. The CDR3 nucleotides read TGTGCCAGCAGCCAGGACTGGAGCTCTGGAAACACCATATATTTT. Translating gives CASSQDWSSGNTIYF.

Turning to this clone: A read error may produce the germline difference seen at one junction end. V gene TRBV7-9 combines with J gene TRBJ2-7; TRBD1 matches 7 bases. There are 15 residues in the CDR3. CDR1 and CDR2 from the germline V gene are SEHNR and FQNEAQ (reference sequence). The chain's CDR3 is CSSSFEGGNSYEQYF. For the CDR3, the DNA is TGTTCCAGCAGCTTTGAAGGGGGCAACTCCTACGAGCAGTACTTC.

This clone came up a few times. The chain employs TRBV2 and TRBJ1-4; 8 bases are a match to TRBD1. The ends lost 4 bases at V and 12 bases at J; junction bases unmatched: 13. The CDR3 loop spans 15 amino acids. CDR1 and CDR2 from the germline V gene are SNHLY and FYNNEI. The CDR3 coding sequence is TGTGCCAGCAGTGGATCAGGGGGCTGGCCCCTGGAACTGTTTTTT. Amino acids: CASSGSGGWPLELFF.

This chain's CDR3 is CASSPKGRDRGSGYEQYF. CDR3 DNA: TGTGCCAGCAGCCCAAAGGGTCGGGACAGGGGGAGTGGGTACGAGCAGTACTTC. The chain employs TRBV7-2 and TRBJ2-7, with 11 nucleotides matching TRBD1. Germline loops: CDR1 SGHTA, CDR2 FQGNSA. The CDR3 totals 18 residues. V was pared by 5 bases and J by 4 bases, with 16 bases of the junction left unmatched.

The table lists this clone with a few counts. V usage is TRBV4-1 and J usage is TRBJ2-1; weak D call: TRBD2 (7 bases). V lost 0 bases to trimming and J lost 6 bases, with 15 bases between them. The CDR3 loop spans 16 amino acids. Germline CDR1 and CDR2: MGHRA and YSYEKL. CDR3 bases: TGCGCCAGCAGCCAAGAGGGGGGGCGGGCAATCAATGAGCAGTTCTTC. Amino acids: CASSQEGGRAINEQFF.

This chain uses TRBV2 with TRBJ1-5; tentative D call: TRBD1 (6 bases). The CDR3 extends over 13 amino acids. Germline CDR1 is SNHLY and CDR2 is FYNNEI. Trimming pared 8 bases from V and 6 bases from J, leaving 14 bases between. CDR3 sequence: CASGIGGAQPQHF. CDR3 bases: TGTGCCAGCGGTATAGGGGGTGCTCAGCCCCAGCATTTT.

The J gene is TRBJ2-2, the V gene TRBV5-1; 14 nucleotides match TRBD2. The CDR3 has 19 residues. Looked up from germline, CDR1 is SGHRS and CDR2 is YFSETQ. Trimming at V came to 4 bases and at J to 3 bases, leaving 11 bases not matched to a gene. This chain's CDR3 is CASSPPGLAGVSDTGELFF. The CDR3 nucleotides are TGCGCCAGCAGCCCCCCGGGACTAGCGGGAGTTAGTGACACCGGGGAGCTGTTTTTT.

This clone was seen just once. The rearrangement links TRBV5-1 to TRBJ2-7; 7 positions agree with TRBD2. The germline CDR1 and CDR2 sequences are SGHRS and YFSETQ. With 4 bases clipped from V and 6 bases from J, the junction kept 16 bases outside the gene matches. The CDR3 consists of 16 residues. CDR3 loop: CASSPGRGYSVLEQYF. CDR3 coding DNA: TGCGCCAGCAGCCCGGGGCGGGGGTATTCGGTTCTCGAGCAGTACTTC.

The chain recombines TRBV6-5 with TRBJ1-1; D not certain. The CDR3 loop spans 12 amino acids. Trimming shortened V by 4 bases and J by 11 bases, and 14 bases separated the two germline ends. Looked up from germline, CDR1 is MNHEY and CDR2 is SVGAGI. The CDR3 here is CASSFPGMQAFF. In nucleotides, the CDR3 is TGTGCCAGCAGTTTCCCCGGGATGCAGGCTTTCTTT.

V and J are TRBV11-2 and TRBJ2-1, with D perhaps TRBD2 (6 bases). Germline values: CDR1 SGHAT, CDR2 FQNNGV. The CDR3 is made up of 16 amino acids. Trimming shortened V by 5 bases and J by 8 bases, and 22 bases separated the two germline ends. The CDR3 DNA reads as TGTGCCAGCAGCGAGCGACTAGTGAGGTATGGGCATGAGCAGTTCTTC. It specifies CASSERLVRYGHEQFF.

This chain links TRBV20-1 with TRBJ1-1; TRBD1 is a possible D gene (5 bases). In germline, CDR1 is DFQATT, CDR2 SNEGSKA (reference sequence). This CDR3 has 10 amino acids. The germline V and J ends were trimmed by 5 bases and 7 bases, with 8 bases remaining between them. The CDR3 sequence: CSARQGEAFF. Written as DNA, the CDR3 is TGCAGTGCTCGGCAGGGTGAAGCTTTCTTT.

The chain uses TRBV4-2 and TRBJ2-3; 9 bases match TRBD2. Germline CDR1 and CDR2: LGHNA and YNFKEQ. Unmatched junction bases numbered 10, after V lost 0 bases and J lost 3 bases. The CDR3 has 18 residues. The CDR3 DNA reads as TGTGCCAGCAGCCAAGATACTGGTAGCGGGAGTTTAACAGATACGCAGTATTTT. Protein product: CASSQDTGSGSLTDTQYF.

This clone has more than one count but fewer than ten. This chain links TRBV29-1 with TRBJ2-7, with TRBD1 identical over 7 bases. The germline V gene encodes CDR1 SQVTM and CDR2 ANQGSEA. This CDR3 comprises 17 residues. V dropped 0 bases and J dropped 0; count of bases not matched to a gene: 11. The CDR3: CSVEEPKGTAFSYEQYF. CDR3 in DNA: TGCAGCGTTGAAGAGCCAAAGGGGACAGCTTTCTCCTACGAGCAGTACTTC.

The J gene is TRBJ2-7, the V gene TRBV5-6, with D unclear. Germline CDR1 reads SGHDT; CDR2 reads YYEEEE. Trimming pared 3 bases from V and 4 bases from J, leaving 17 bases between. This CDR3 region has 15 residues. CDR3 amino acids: CASSSLNSRPYEQYF. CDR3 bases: TGTGCCAGCAGCTCGTTAAACAGCCGTCCTTACGAGCAGTACTTC.